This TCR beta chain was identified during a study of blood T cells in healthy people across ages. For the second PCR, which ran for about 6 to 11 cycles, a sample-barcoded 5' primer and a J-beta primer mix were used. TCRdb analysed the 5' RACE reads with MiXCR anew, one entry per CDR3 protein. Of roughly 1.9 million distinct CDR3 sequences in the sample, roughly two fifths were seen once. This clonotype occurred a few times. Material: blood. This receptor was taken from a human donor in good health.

The CDR3 sequence is CAIRPGRSDTQYF. DNA of the CDR3: TGTGCCATCAGGCCGGGACGGTCAGATACGCAGTATTTT. The chain joins TRBV10-3 to TRBJ2-3, with D tentatively TRBD1 or TRBD2 (5 bases each). The CDR3 sequence is 13 residues long. Germline V lookup: CDR1 ENHRY, CDR2 SYGVKD. V lost 6 bases and J 4 bases, leaving 11 bases between the germline ends.